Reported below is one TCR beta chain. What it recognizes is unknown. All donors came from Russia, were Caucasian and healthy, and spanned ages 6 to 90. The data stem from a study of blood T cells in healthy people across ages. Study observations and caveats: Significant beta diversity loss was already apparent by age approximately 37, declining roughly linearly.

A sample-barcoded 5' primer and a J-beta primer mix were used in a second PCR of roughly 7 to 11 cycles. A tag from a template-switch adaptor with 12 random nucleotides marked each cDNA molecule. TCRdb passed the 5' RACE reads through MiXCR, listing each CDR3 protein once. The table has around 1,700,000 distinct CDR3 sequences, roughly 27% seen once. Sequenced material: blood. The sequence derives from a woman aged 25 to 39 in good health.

The CDR3 nucleotides read TGCAGCATTTGCCCGGGGCCCAGCACAGATACGCAGTATTTT. As protein: CSICPGPSTDTQYF. J is TRBJ2-3 and V is TRBV29-1; D is tentatively TRBD1 or TRBD2 (5 bases each). Trimming removed 8 bases at V and 0 bases at J, with 15 bases between. CDR3 length: 14 amino acids. Germline lookup yields CDR1 SQVTM and CDR2 ANQGSEA.